This T cell receptor beta chain was retrieved from a study of Ad26.COV2.S vaccination and SARS-CoV-2 variants. This table comes from immunoSEQ multiplex PCR, and its TCRdb copy is limited to in-frame clones, with some not included. The sample consists of fewer than 900,000 clones, more than 70% of them appearing once. Trimming cost V 3 bases and J 5 bases, with 10 bases left between them. CDR3 size: 13 residues. Germline values: CDR1 LNHDA, CDR2 SQIVND (reference sequence). Treatment defined: roughly 20 received Ad26.COV2.S at low or high dose, single or two shots; roughly five received placebo; per-sample allocation not given. After the first vaccine or placebo injection, samples were drawn on day 63.

V and J are TRBV19 and TRBJ1-1, with D unclear. This receptor was identified in a person aged 18-65 years who received the Ad26.COV2.S COVID-19 vaccine or a placebo. Specimen: peripheral blood, collected in a trial of Ad26.COV2.S vaccine versus placebo. The CDR3 spells CASSMEAATEAFF. The CDR3 nucleotides are TGTGCCAGTAGTATGGAAGCGGCTACTGAAGCTTTCTTT.